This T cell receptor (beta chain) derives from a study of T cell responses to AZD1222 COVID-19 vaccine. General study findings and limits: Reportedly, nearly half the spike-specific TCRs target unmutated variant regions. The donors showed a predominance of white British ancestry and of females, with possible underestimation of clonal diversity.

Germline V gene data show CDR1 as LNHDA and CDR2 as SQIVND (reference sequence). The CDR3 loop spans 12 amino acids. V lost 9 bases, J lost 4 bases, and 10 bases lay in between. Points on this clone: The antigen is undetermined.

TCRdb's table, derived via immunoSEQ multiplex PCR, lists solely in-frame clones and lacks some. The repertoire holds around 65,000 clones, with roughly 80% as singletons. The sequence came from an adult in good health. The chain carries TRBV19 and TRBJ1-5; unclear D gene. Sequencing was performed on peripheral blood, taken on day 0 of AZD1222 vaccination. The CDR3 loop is CASGFLNQPQHF. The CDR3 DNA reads TGTGCCAGCGGGTTTCTAAATCAGCCCCAGCATTTT.